These 11 T cell receptor beta chains were all obtained from the same sample, sequenced in a study of OX40 agonist ivuxolimab in advanced cancers. The protocol was immunoSEQ multiplex PCR, while the TCRdb copy is restricted to in-frame clones and leaves out a portion. The table includes tens of thousands of clones, roughly 88% detected once. Here the sequenced sample was CD4+ or CD8+ T cells sorted from blood, taken in a trial of the OX40 agonist ivuxolimab. The source of these receptors is an adult with an advanced solid tumor such as melanoma, head and neck, liver or kidney cancer.

Only one count was recorded for this clone. V and J are TRBV4-2 and TRBJ1-6; D unresolved. The CDR3 runs 14 residues. V was shortened by 0 bases and J by 5 bases, with 5 bases between the two germline ends. Germline assignment: CDR1 LGHNA and CDR2 YNFKEQ. The CDR3 DNA is TGTGCCAGCAGCCAAGACAGGAATAATTCACCCCTCCACTTT. Its protein product is CASSQDRNNSPLHF.

V gene TRBV5-1 combines with J gene TRBJ1-6, with TRBD1 identical over 7 bases. Looked up from germline, CDR1 is SGHRS and CDR2 is YFSETQ. J was trimmed by 7 bases and V by 0 bases; bases with no gene match: 4. This CDR3 contains 15 residues. This CDR3 is CASSLGQGGNSPLHF. Written as DNA, the CDR3 is TGCGCCAGCAGCTTGGGCCAAGGGGGCAATTCACCCCTCCACTTT.

The chain links TRBV10-3 to TRBJ2-3; the D gene is possibly TRBD2 (6 bases). Trimming cost V 10 bases and J 2 bases, with 16 bases left between them. There are 14 residues in the CDR3. Germline V gene data show CDR1 as ENHRY and CDR2 as SYGVKD. The CDR3 is CANSRGRATDTQYF. The DNA for the CDR3 is TGTGCCAACTCGCGGGGCAGGGCCACAGATACGCAGTATTTT.

The rearrangement uses TRBV2 and TRBJ2-7; unclear D gene. The germline CDR1 and CDR2 sequences are SNHLY and FYNNEI. V was cut by 5 bases and J by 4 bases, with 6 bases left in between. The CDR3 consists of 11 residues. CDR3 loop: CASSFFYEQYF. CDR3 DNA sequence: TGTGCCAGCAGTTTTTTTTACGAGCAGTACTTC.

The chain combines TRBV6-5 with TRBJ2-7; D possibly corresponds to TRBD1 (5 bases). The germline V and J ends were trimmed by 2 bases and 0 bases, with 11 bases remaining between them. The CDR3 runs to 15 residues. In germline, CDR1 is MNHEY, CDR2 SVGAGI. DNA of the CDR3: TGTGCCAGCAGTTACACCGACAGAGGCTCCTACGAGCAGTACTTC. This gives the protein CASSYTDRGSYEQYF.

This chain links TRBV10-3 with TRBJ2-3; 13 bases are a match to TRBD2. Germline CDR1 ENHRY, CDR2 SYGVKD. V lost 8 bases, J lost 3 bases, and 5 bases stayed unmatched. The CDR3 is 15 residues long. This chain's CDR3 is CAISTSGGATDTQYF. DNA of the CDR3: TGTGCCATCTCAACTAGCGGGGGGGCAACAGATACGCAGTATTTT.

This clone was recorded a few times. The chain couples TRBV5-1 to TRBJ2-7; 12 bases align to TRBD1. This CDR3 is 15 amino acids long. CDR1 is SGHRS and CDR2 is YFSETQ in the germline V gene. V shed 7 bases and J 7 bases; nucleotides not matched to a gene: 12. The CDR3 nucleotides read TGCGCCAGCGGCCCCGGGACAGGGGGCAGAGGGGAGCAGTACTTC. Translated, it gives CASGPGTGGRGEQYF. The entire variable domain, with the rest obtained from reference TRBV5-1 and TRBJ2-7, is as follows: KAGVTQTPRYLIKTRGQQVTLSCSPISGHRSVSWYQQTPGQGLQFLFEYFSETQRNKGNFPGRFSGRQFSNSRSEMNVSTLELGDSALYLCASGPGTGGRGEQYFGPGTRLTVT.

This chain links TRBV5-4 with TRBJ1-2, with D maybe TRBD1 (5 bases). This CDR3 spans 13 amino acids. The germline gives CDR1 SGHNT, CDR2 YYREEE (reference sequence). The V gene lost 4 bases and the J gene lost 1 base, with 8 bases spanning the gap. This CDR3 is CASSQGINYGYTF. The CDR3 DNA reads as TGTGCCAGCAGCCAGGGTATTAACTATGGCTACACCTTC.

This clone turned up a few times. V and J are TRBV11-2 and TRBJ1-5; D uncertain. Germline CDR1 is SGHAT and CDR2 is FQNNGV. Trimming took 5 bases from V and 9 from J, leaving 14 bases between them. The CDR3 length is 13 residues. The CDR3 loop reads CASSRTGMWPQHF. CDR3 nucleotides: TGTGCCAGCAGCCGGACTGGGATGTGGCCCCAGCATTTT.

The chain links TRBV6-1 to TRBJ2-1, with D possibly being TRBD1 or TRBD2 (5 bases each). The germline gives CDR1 MNHNS, CDR2 SASEGT. The CDR3 runs 14 residues. The V and J ends lost 7 bases and 1 base respectively, with 11 bases between them. CDR3 coding DNA: TGTGCCAGCATTGGGGACGGATCCTACAATGAGCAGTTCTTC. Its protein is CASIGDGSYNEQFF.

CDR3 DNA sequence: TGTGCCAGTAGTATCCTCTCCACAGGGCCGAACACTGAAGCTTTCTTT. Its protein is CASSILSTGPNTEAFF. The chain recombines TRBV19 with TRBJ1-1, with D perhaps matching TRBD1 (6 bases). Trimming removed 3 bases at V and 1 base at J, with 15 bases between. The CDR3 sequence is 16 residues long. Germline V gives CDR1 LNHDA, CDR2 SQIVND (reference sequence).